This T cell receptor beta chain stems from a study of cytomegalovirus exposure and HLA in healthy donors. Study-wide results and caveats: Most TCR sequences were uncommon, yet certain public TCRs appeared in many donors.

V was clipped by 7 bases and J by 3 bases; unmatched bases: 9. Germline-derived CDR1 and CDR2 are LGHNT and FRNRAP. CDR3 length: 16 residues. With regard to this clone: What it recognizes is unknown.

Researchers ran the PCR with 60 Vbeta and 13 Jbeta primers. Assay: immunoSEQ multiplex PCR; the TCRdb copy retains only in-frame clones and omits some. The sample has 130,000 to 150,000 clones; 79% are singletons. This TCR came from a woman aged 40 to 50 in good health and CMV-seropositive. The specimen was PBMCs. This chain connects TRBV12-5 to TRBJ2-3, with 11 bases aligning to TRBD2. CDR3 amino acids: CASAIQTSGVTDTQYF. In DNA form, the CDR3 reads TGTGCTAGTGCCATTCAGACTAGCGGGGTAACAGATACGCAGTATTTT.